These 11 T cell receptor beta chains share one sample of origin, sequenced in a study of CD8 T cells in Susac syndrome. Random hexamers were used to reverse transcribe an amount of about 0.5 to 1 ug RNA. TCRdb passed the immunoSEQ multiplex PCR reads through MiXCR, listing each CDR3 protein once. Of roughly 400,000 distinct CDR3 sequences in the sample, approximately 85% were seen once. Sequencing was performed on CD8+ T cells from PBMCs. These receptor sequences come from a human donor with multiple sclerosis.

The count of this clonotype is one. The chain recombines TRBV27 with TRBJ1-1, with D possibly being TRBD1 (6 bases). The CDR3 runs to 13 residues. The germline CDR1 and CDR2 sequences are MNHEY and SMNVEV (reference sequence). V lost 5 bases and J lost 8, with 15 bases in between. The CDR3 is CASSPGDIQEAFF. The CDR3 nucleotides read TGTGCCAGCAGTCCGGGGGACATTCAAGAAGCTTTCTTT.

The chain has TRBV6-1 and TRBJ2-7, with 8 positions matching TRBD1. This CDR3 is 16 amino acids long. With V trimmed by 4 bases and J by 0 bases, 8 bases remained unmatched. Germline values: CDR1 MNHNS, CDR2 SASEGT. The CDR3 region is CASSGRDRSISYEQYF. For the CDR3, the DNA is TGTGCCAGCAGTGGCAGGGACAGGTCCATCTCCTACGAGCAGTACTTC.

As regards this clonotype: Possible read error: a much larger clone is one base away. The genes are TRBV27 and TRBJ2-7; D unresolved. V lost 6 bases to trimming and J lost 1 base, with 1 base between them. The germline V gene has CDR1 MNHEY and CDR2 SMNVEV (reference sequence). The CDR3 runs to 10 residues. DNA of the CDR3: TGTGCCAGCAGGTCCTACGAGCAGTACTTC. Translated, it gives CASRSYEQYF.

The chain carries TRBV2 and TRBJ2-7; D remains ambiguous. V was clipped by 4 bases and J by 4 bases, with 8 bases between them. CDR1 is SNHLY and CDR2 is FYNNEI in the germline V gene. The CDR3 loop spans 12 amino acids. The CDR3 region has the DNA TGTGCCAGCAGTGTTATAACTTACGAGCAGTACTTC. Amino acid sequence: CASSVITYEQYF.

The rearrangement uses TRBV24-1 and TRBJ2-5; maybe TRBD2 (5 bases). The V gene's germline CDR1 is KGHDR and CDR2 SFDVKD. The V end lost 3 bases, the J end lost 5 bases, and 9 bases lay between the germline ends. The CDR3 has 13 amino acids. As DNA, the CDR3 is TGTGCCACCAGTGATCCCTTAGCGGAGACCCAGTACTTC. This encodes CATSDPLAETQYF.

This chain joins TRBV30 and TRBJ2-1, with a tentative D call TRBD2 (5 bases). With 2 bases removed from V and 5 bases from J, the gap between germline ends came to 10 bases. This CDR3 comprises 13 residues. The germline CDR1 and CDR2 sequences are GTSNPN and SVGIG (reference sequence). The CDR3 DNA reads TGTGCCTGGAGTATCTGGGGAGACAATGAGCAGTTCTTC. It codes for CAWSIWGDNEQFF.

The chain combines TRBV28 with TRBJ1-5; TRBD1 is a possible D gene (5 bases). The CDR3 is 13 amino acids. Looked up from germline, CDR1 is MDHEN and CDR2 is SYDVKM. The ends were cut back, 8 bases at V and 2 bases at J, with 10 bases in the middle. The CDR3 reads CASAPGGNQPQHF. The CDR3 DNA follows: TGTGCCAGCGCCCCGGGGGGCAATCAGCCCCAGCATTTT.

The chain links TRBV5-1 to TRBJ1-5; D gene ambiguous. Germline CDR1 is SGHRS and CDR2 is YFSETQ. The CDR3 contains 15 residues. The ends were cut back, 0 bases at V and 10 bases at J, with 17 bases in the middle. The CDR3 DNA is TGCGCCAGCAGCTTGGTTCCCTCAGAGGAGAGTCCCCAGCATTTT. It yields the protein CASSLVPSEESPQHF.

The chain has TRBV5-1 and TRBJ1-4; tentatively, D is TRBD1 (5 bases). The germline CDR1 and CDR2 sequences are SGHRS and YFSETQ. Trimming removed 7 bases at V and 3 bases at J, with 13 bases between. The CDR3 is 14 amino acids. The CDR3 region has the DNA TGCGCCAGCGCATTGGGGGAAGCTAATGAAAAACTGTTTTTT. Amino acid sequence: CASALGEANEKLFF.

V usage is TRBV7-7 and J usage is TRBJ2-1; 13 bases are a match to TRBD2. There are 18 residues in the CDR3. Germline trimming cut 5 bases from V and 0 bases from J; bases unmatched to any gene: 7. Germline V gives CDR1 SSHAT, CDR2 FNYEAQ (reference sequence). The CDR3 DNA reads as TGTGCCAGCAGCAAACCTACTAGCGGGGGGGCCTCCTACAATGAGCAGTTCTTC. It translates to CASSKPTSGGASYNEQFF.

V is TRBV14 and J is TRBJ2-7; no clear D. This CDR3 is 15 amino acids long. Trimming took off 2 bases at V and 1 base at J, with 12 bases between the two ends. Germline V CDR1 and CDR2: SGHDN, FVKESK. The CDR3 protein is CASSQLGPVSYEQYF. DNA of the CDR3: TGTGCCAGCAGCCAACTTGGGCCCGTTTCCTACGAGCAGTACTTC.